This TCR beta chain is from a study of CD8 T cells in Susac syndrome. There are 12 residues in the CDR3. Trimming cost V 4 bases and J 2 bases, with 9 bases left between them. In germline, CDR1 is SQVTM, CDR2 ANQGSEA. Reverse transcription of roughly 0.5 to 1 ug RNA was carried out with random hexamers. From the immunoSEQ multiplex PCR reads, TCRdb called clonotypes with MiXCR, one entry per CDR3 protein. Of about 200,000 distinct CDR3 sequences listed, 90% to 96% are singletons. This clonotype was detected only a few times. Its specificity is not known. Study observations and caveats: It was acknowledged in the study that its TCR sequencing and HLA analysis involved a relatively small number of individuals.

It was negative isolation that provided the CD8+ and CD4+ T cells, whereas TEMRA cells were enriched by FACS. Source material: CD4+ T cells from PBMCs. The receptor was isolated from a human donor with multiple sclerosis. This sequence joins TRBV29-1 and TRBJ2-7, with D possibly TRBD1 on 6 matching bases. The CDR3 DNA follows: TGCAGCGTTGGGACAGACCCCTACGAGCAGTACTTC. Encoded protein: CSVGTDPYEQYF.